The rows below give T cell receptor beta chains drawn from one sample of a study of blood T cell repertoires in COVID-19. The data were produced by immunoSEQ multiplex PCR, yet TCRdb's version contains in-frame clones alone and is incomplete. The sample holds some 270,000 clones; more than 75% are singletons and the top ten take about 1.6%. What was sequenced was peripheral blood. These receptor sequences come from a woman aged 55-69 years who had recovered from COVID-19. Both conserved end residues are part of each CDR3. A D gene is named only where the DNA matches it firmly. Clone size is stated in some rows and not others, as once, few, many or a class when expanded.

V: TRBV3-1/TRBV3-2; D: .; J: TRBJ2-7; size: .; DNA: TGTGCCAGCAGCCCTTCGATGGGGAGCTCCTACGAGCAGTACTTC; CDR3: CASSPSMGSSYEQYF
V: TRBV6-5; D: .; J: TRBJ2-1; size: .; DNA: TGTGCCAGCAGTTACTCTACAGGGTTTAGGGACAATGAGCAGTTCTTC; CDR3: CASSYSTGFRDNEQFF
V: TRBV18; D: .; J: TRBJ2-7; size: .; DNA: TGTGCCAGCTCACCACCGTCGTACGAGCAGTACTTC; CDR3: CASSPPSYEQYF
V: TRBV6-5; D: .; J: TRBJ2-3; size: .; DNA: TGTGCCAGCAGTACGACGGTCTCGGGTGCAGATACGCAGTATTTT; CDR3: CASSTTVSGADTQYF
V: TRBV12-3/TRBV12-4; D: TRBD1; J: TRBJ1-2; size: .; DNA: TGTGCCAGCAGCAGGGGGTTCGATGGCTACACCTTC; CDR3: CASSRGFDGYTF
V: TRBV21-1; D: .; J: TRBJ1-6; size: .; DNA: TGTGCCAGCAGCAAGGGCAAACCTTCACCCCTCCACTTT; CDR3: CASSKGKPSPLHF
V: TRBV5-1; D: TRBD2; J: TRBJ2-7; size: .; DNA: TGCGCCAGCAGCCAGCTAGCGGGGAACTCCTACGAGCAGTACTTC; CDR3: CASSQLAGNSYEQYF
V: TRBV19; D: TRBD1; J: TRBJ1-5; size: .; DNA: TGTGCCAGTAGGGACAGGGGGCTTAATAGCAATCAGCCCCAGCATTTT; CDR3: CASRDRGLNSNQPQHF
V: TRBV9; D: .; J: TRBJ2-2; size: .; DNA: TGTGCCAGCAGCTCCGGGGGAACCGGGGAGCTGTTTTTT; CDR3: CASSSGGTGELFF
V: TRBV28; D: TRBD1; J: TRBJ1-2; size: .; DNA: TGTGCCAGCAGTTCCACGGGACAGGGGAATCAATATGGCTACACCTTC; CDR3: CASSSTGQGNQYGYTF
V: TRBV6-2/TRBV6-3; D: .; J: TRBJ1-5; size: .; DNA: TGTGCCAGCAGTTACCACTTCCCTAACCGGGGGGATCAGCCCCAGCATTTT; CDR3: CASSYHFPNRGDQPQHF
V: TRBV6-5; D: TRBD1; J: TRBJ1-2; size: .; DNA: TGTGCCAGCAGTAAACGGACAGGGAGCTACACCTTC; CDR3: CASSKRTGSYTF
V: TRBV28; D: .; J: TRBJ2-7; size: .; DNA: TGTGCCAGCATCCAACCGGGACTCTTCTACGAGCAGTACTTC; CDR3: CASIQPGLFYEQYF
V: TRBV5-4; D: .; J: TRBJ1-4; size: once; DNA: TGTGCCAGCAGCTTGGGGGGACCCGGAGGGCCTGAAAAACTGTTTTTT; CDR3: CASSLGGPGGPEKLFF
V: TRBV28; D: .; J: TRBJ2-7; size: .; DNA: TGTGCCAGCAGTTATGGGGGGACGAGCTCCTACGAGCAGTACTTC; CDR3: CASSYGGTSSYEQYF
V: TRBV5-4; D: .; J: TRBJ2-2; size: .; DNA: TGTGCCAGCAGCCGGTCGACGGGGAGGAACACCGGGGAGCTGTTTTTT; CDR3: CASSRSTGRNTGELFF
V: TRBV6-5; D: TRBD1; J: TRBJ1-2; size: .; DNA: TGTGCCAGCAGTTCCCATGGTACAGGGGGCTACGGCTACACCTTC; CDR3: CASSSHGTGGYGYTF
V: TRBV11-2; D: .; J: TRBJ1-2; size: .; DNA: TGTGCCAGCAGCCCCCAGGGGCTTTTGGGCTATGGCTACACCTTC; CDR3: CASSPQGLLGYGYTF
V: TRBV5-4; D: .; J: TRBJ1-1; size: .; DNA: TGTGCCAGCACGGATAGCTTTGAAGCTTTCTTT; CDR3: CASTDSFEAFF
V: TRBV10-3; D: TRBD1; J: TRBJ1-4; size: .; DNA: TGTGCCATCAGTGAGTCGGGACAGGAGCTCGGAAAACTGTTTTTT; CDR3: CAISESGQELGKLFF
V: TRBV11-2; D: .; J: TRBJ2-7; size: .; DNA: TGTGCCAGCAGCCCTCGCTACGAGCAGTACTTC; CDR3: CASSPRYEQYF
V: TRBV10-3; D: .; J: TRBJ2-2; size: .; DNA: TGTGCCACCAACTGGAGGGGACCCGGGGAGCTGTTTTTT; CDR3: CATNWRGPGELFF
V: TRBV5-1; D: .; J: TRBJ2-7; size: .; DNA: TGCGCCAGCAGCTTGGCCCTAGACAGGTACGGGGAGCAGTACTTC; CDR3: CASSLALDRYGEQYF
V: TRBV29-1; D: .; J: TRBJ1-2; size: once; DNA: TGCAGCGTCGACACCCGCTCGGCAACCTCTAACTATGGCTACACCTTC; CDR3: CSVDTRSATSNYGYTF
V: TRBV6-5; D: TRBD1; J: TRBJ2-3; size: .; DNA: TGTGCCAGCAGGCGGACAGGTCTAGGCACAGATACGCAGTATTTT; CDR3: CASRRTGLGTDTQYF
V: TRBV5-1; D: .; J: TRBJ2-5; size: .; DNA: TGCGCCAGCAGCTTTGACAGACCTCAAGAGACCCAGTACTTC; CDR3: CASSFDRPQETQYF
V: TRBV7-9; D: .; J: TRBJ1-1; size: .; DNA: TGTGCCAGCAGCAATCAGGGATTTGAAGCTTTCTTT; CDR3: CASSNQGFEAFF
V: TRBV19; D: TRBD1; J: TRBJ1-5; size: .; DNA: TGTGCCAGTAGTATGGTAGGGGGACAGGTCCGAAGAGCCCAGCATTTT; CDR3: CASSMVGGQVRRAQHF
V: TRBV10-3; D: .; J: TRBJ2-7; size: .; DNA: TGTGCCATCAGTAAACCTAGAACCGAGCAGTACTTC; CDR3: CAISKPRTEQYF
V: TRBV4-1; D: TRBD1; J: TRBJ1-4; size: once; DNA: TGCGCCAGCAGCCAAGGAGACAGGGCGTGGAAACTGTTTTTT; CDR3: CASSQGDRAWKLFF
V: TRBV7-9; D: .; J: TRBJ2-5; size: .; DNA: TGTGCCAGCAGTGAGAAGGAGACCCAGTACTTC; CDR3: CASSEKETQYF
V: TRBV5-4; D: .; J: TRBJ1-3; size: few; DNA: TGTGCCAGCAGCTTGGACGCAGGGATAGGAAACACCATATATTTT; CDR3: CASSLDAGIGNTIYF